The 23 T cell receptor beta chains given below trace back to one sample, sequenced in a study of T cell changes during pregnancy in multiple sclerosis. TCRdb's copy holds only in-frame clones and misses some; the assay was immunoSEQ multiplex PCR. The table has 66,000 or so clones, about 91% seen once; the top ten hold over 4.5%. Sequences were derived from CD8+ T cells from peripheral blood mononuclear cells, sampled before pregnancy. The receptors derive from a female donor with multiple sclerosis, enrolled in a pregnancy study.

This clone has just one count. The V gene is TRBV11-2, the J gene TRBJ1-2; 9 positions match TRBD1. V trimming: 5 bases; J trimming: 10 bases; junction bases outside the gene matches: 11. Germline values: CDR1 SGHAT, CDR2 FQNNGV. The length of the CDR3 is 14 residues. The CDR3 DNA is TGTGCCAGCAGCCACCACAGGACAGGGGCCGACTACACCTTC. As protein: CASSHHRTGADYTF.

The chain combines TRBV9 with TRBJ1-1; a possible D gene is TRBD1 (5 bases). The CDR3 length is 15 residues. V shed 4 bases and J shed 2 bases, with 15 bases lying between them. The V gene's germline CDR1 is SGDLS and CDR2 YYNGEE. CDR3 in DNA: TGTGCCAGCAGCCCAGGTGGGGCCGTCAACACTGAAGCTTTCTTT. Protein: CASSPGGAVNTEAFF.

The chain uses TRBV29-1 and TRBJ2-1, with 9 bases aligning to TRBD2. This CDR3 is built from 12 residues. Germline trimming cut 6 bases from V and 4 bases from J; bases unmatched to any gene: 1. Germline V CDR1 and CDR2: SQVTM, ANQGSEA. CDR3 region: CSVRGGYNEQFF. The CDR3 DNA follows: TGCAGCGTGCGGGGGGGGTACAATGAGCAGTTCTTC.

The chain uses TRBV25-1 and TRBJ2-7; TRBD2 matches at 7 bases. CDR1 and CDR2 from the germline V gene are MGHDK and SYGVNS. The CDR3 loop spans 13 amino acids. Germline trimming cut 6 bases from V and 0 bases from J; bases unmatched to any gene: 2. The CDR3 here is CASRGGDSYEQYF. The CDR3 region has the DNA TGTGCCAGCAGGGGGGGGGACTCCTACGAGCAGTACTTC.

The chain employs TRBV11-2 and TRBJ1-2; D gene ambiguous. The length of the CDR3 is 11 residues. V was trimmed by 5 bases and J by 8 bases, leaving 9 bases between them. From germline, CDR1 is SGHAT and CDR2 FQNNGV. In nucleotides, the CDR3 is TGTGCCAGCAGCGGCCCCCAGGGCTACACCTTC. This gives the protein CASSGPQGYTF. Drawing the rest from reference TRBV11-2 and TRBJ1-2, the complete variable domain is EAGVAQSPRYKIIEKRQSVAFWCNPISGHATLYWYQQILGQGPKLLIQFQNNGVVDDSQLPKDRFSAERLKGVDSTLKIQPAKLEDSAVYLCASSGPQGYTFGSGTRLTVV.

This clone was picked up a small number of times. The chain uses TRBV9 and TRBJ1-4, with 8 nucleotides matching TRBD1. The J segment lost 5 bases and the V segment lost 4 bases, leaving 4 bases of the junction unmatched. The germline CDR1 and CDR2 sequences are SGDLS and YYNGEE. The CDR3 has 14 residues. The CDR3 reads CASSLGQENEKLFF. The CDR3 DNA sequence: TGTGCCAGCAGCTTGGGACAGGAGAATGAAAAACTGTTTTTT.

The chain carries TRBV27 and TRBJ2-3, with 7 bases matching TRBD2. CDR1 and CDR2 from the germline V gene are MNHEY and SMNVEV (reference sequence). The CDR3 spans 16 residues. V trimming: 3 bases; J trimming: 4 bases; junction bases outside the gene matches: 10. Here the CDR3 reads CASSFAGWGGADTQYF. As DNA, the CDR3 is TGTGCCAGCAGTTTCGCCGGGTGGGGGGGTGCAGATACGCAGTATTTT.

This sequence joins TRBV2 and TRBJ2-7; TRBD1 is a possible D gene (6 bases). Looked up from germline, CDR1 is SNHLY and CDR2 is FYNNEI. The CDR3 runs 15 residues. The V end lost 0 bases, the J end lost 3 bases, and 12 bases lay between the germline ends. As DNA, the CDR3 is TGTGCCAGCAGTGAAGCTTTGCTAGGGGGCTACGAGCAGTACTTC. Its protein is CASSEALLGGYEQYF.

The V call is TRBV4-1, the J call TRBJ2-7, with a possible D match to TRBD1 (6 bases). The germline CDR1 and CDR2 sequences are MGHRA and YSYEKL. This CDR3 region has 16 residues. V dropped 0 bases and J dropped 1 base, with 13 bases sitting between them. The CDR3 DNA reads as TGCGCCAGCAGCCAAGATCCAGGGGCGCCTTCCTACGAGCAGTACTTC. Protein sequence: CASSQDPGAPSYEQYF.

The chain links TRBV27 to TRBJ1-5, with 7 bases that match TRBD1. The CDR3 has 14 amino acids. V dropped 7 bases and J dropped 7; count of bases not matched to a gene: 10. Germline CDR1 is MNHEY and CDR2 is SMNVEV (reference sequence). The CDR3 protein is CASTPTGTGQPQHF. CDR3 DNA: TGTGCCAGCACCCCGACAGGGACGGGACAGCCCCAGCATTTT.

This CDR3 reads CASSQVYPGGIRNEQFF. CDR3 DNA: TGCGCCAGCAGCCAAGTTTACCCCGGGGGGATCCGCAATGAGCAGTTCTTC. V gene TRBV4-1 combines with J gene TRBJ2-1, with 7 bases identical to TRBD2. The germline V gene has CDR1 MGHRA and CDR2 YSYEKL. The CDR3 runs 17 residues. Germline trimming cut 1 base from V and 6 bases from J; bases unmatched to any gene: 12.

Only one count was recorded for this clone. This chain joins TRBV15 and TRBJ2-3; 7 bases fit TRBD2. Germline-derived CDR1 and CDR2 are LNHNV and YYDKDF (reference sequence). The CDR3 is 15 amino acids. The trim removed 5 bases at V and 3 bases at J, leaving 8 bases unmatched. The CDR3 bases are TGTGCCACCAGCGAGAGCAGCGGGGTTACAGATACGCAGTATTTT. Its translation: CATSESSGVTDTQYF.

V and J are TRBV5-6 and TRBJ2-1; tentative D call: TRBD2 (7 bases). The CDR3 sequence is 17 residues long. Per germline, CDR1 SGHDT and CDR2 YYEEEE. V shed 0 bases and J shed 3 bases, with 16 bases lying between them. In DNA, the CDR3 is TGTGCCAGCAGCTTGGGGTCCGGGGGGCAACTCTACAATGAGCAGTTCTTC. It codes for CASSLGSGGQLYNEQFF.

The chain couples TRBV28 to TRBJ1-5, with 11 bases aligning to TRBD1. The CDR3 length is 15 residues. Trimming at V came to 6 bases and at J to 5 bases, leaving 6 bases not matched to a gene. Germline assignment: CDR1 MDHEN and CDR2 SYDVKM. The CDR3: CASSYRDRGDQPQHF. DNA for the CDR3: TGTGCCAGCAGCTATAGGGACAGGGGGGATCAGCCCCAGCATTTT. Complete variable domain (other parts from reference TRBV28 and TRBJ1-5): DVKVTQSSRYLVKRTGEKVFLECVQDMDHENMFWYRQDPGLGLRLIYFSYDVKMKEKGDIPEGYSVSREKKERFSLILESASTNQTSMYLCASSYRDRGDQPQHFGDGTRLSIL.

The V and J genes are TRBV6-6 and TRBJ2-3, with D possibly TRBD2 on 6 matching bases. The CDR3 contains 15 residues. Germline assignment: CDR1 MNHNY and CDR2 SVGAGI (reference sequence). The V end was cut by 2 bases, the J end by 2 bases, with 11 bases between. As DNA, the CDR3 is TGTGCCAGCAGTTACCTTGCGGGGCCCACAGATACGCAGTATTTT. Its translation is CASSYLAGPTDTQYF.

The chain couples TRBV7-2 to TRBJ2-7; the D gene is possibly TRBD2 (6 bases). The V gene's germline CDR1 is SGHTA and CDR2 FQGNSA. With 5 bases removed from V and 11 bases from J, the gap between germline ends came to 16 bases. The CDR3 is made up of 12 amino acids. In DNA form, the CDR3 reads TGTGCCAGCAGCCCTGGGGTCTTAGCGGAGTACTTC. Its translation: CASSPGVLAEYF.

This clone was seen just once. The J gene is TRBJ1-1, the V gene TRBV11-2; TRBD1 agrees at 7 bases. CDR3 length: 13 amino acids. Germline V CDR1 and CDR2: SGHAT, FQNNGV. With V trimmed by 3 bases and J by 9 bases, 7 bases remained unmatched. This chain's CDR3 is CASSFSGTEQAFF. The CDR3 DNA sequence: TGTGCCAGCAGCTTTTCCGGGACAGAGCAAGCTTTCTTT.

The V gene is TRBV5-6, the J gene TRBJ2-3; D not resolved. This CDR3 comprises 16 residues. The germline V gene encodes CDR1 SGHDT and CDR2 YYEEEE. Trimming took 1 base from V and 3 from J, leaving 15 bases between them. The chain's CDR3 is CASSLLTEHGTDTQYF. DNA of the CDR3: TGTGCCAGCAGCTTGCTTACGGAGCACGGGACAGATACGCAGTATTTT.

This chain connects TRBV9 to TRBJ2-5; 9 nucleotides agree with TRBD2. V was pared by 4 bases and J by 5 bases, with 12 bases of the junction left unmatched. The CDR3 runs to 16 residues. Germline V gene lookup returns CDR1 SGDLS and CDR2 YYNGEE. CDR3 loop: CASSPPASGILETQYF. The DNA of the CDR3 is TGTGCCAGCAGCCCCCCTGCTAGCGGGATTCTGGAGACCCAGTACTTC.

The chain employs TRBV5-4 and TRBJ2-1; 8 bases match TRBD2. Germline CDR1 SGHNT, CDR2 YYREEE (reference sequence). This CDR3 is 15 amino acids long. V shed 4 bases, J shed 5 bases, and the junction held 8 bases outside the gene matches. The CDR3 loop reads CASSPLSGANNEQFF. The CDR3 nucleotides read TGTGCCAGCAGCCCCCTTAGCGGGGCAAACAATGAGCAGTTCTTC.

The genes are TRBV27 and TRBJ2-1; 9 nucleotides align to TRBD2. V was clipped by 7 bases and J by 6 bases; unmatched bases: 7. The CDR3 has 14 residues. Germline V CDR1 and CDR2: MNHEY, SMNVEV (reference sequence). The CDR3 loop reads CASNGGGAINEQFF. The CDR3 region has the DNA TGTGCCAGCAATGGCGGGGGGGCTATCAATGAGCAGTTCTTC.

This clone was detected a few times. This chain links TRBV4-2 with TRBJ2-7, with D maybe TRBD2 (5 bases). The germline CDR1 and CDR2 sequences are LGHNA and YNFKEQ. The CDR3 has 14 residues. V was cut by 1 base and J by 3 bases, with 10 bases left in between. CDR3 amino acids: CASSQGIEGYEQYF. CDR3 sequence (DNA): TGTGCCAGCAGCCAAGGAATCGAGGGCTACGAGCAGTACTTC.

The chain links TRBV19 to TRBJ2-6; 7 bases map to TRBD1. Germline V gene data show CDR1 as LNHDA and CDR2 as SQIVND (reference sequence). The CDR3 has 15 residues. V was pared by 8 bases and J by 0 bases, with 4 bases of the junction left unmatched. CDR3 region: CASLPGGSGANVLTF. CDR3 coding DNA: TGTGCCAGTCTTCCAGGGGGCTCTGGGGCCAACGTCCTGACTTTC.